Below, 10 T cell receptor beta chains from the same sample are listed, as sequenced in a study of T-cell memory formation after mild COVID-19. TCRdb redid the calling of the 5' RACE reads with MiXCR, one entry per CDR3 protein. The sample includes 250,000 to 350,000 distinct CDR3 sequences, 15% to 20% of them seen just once. The sequencing sample was made of PBMCs or a T cell subset sorted from them (not recorded which). The receptors originated from a young man who had mild COVID-19 (a few samples of this study predate the infection). Cell type and time point are not known.

V is TRBV12-3 or TRBV12-4 and J is TRBJ2-1, with TRBD2 identical over 9 bases. The ends lost 1 base at V and 9 bases at J; junction bases unmatched: 7. There are 15 residues in the CDR3. For the CDR3, the DNA is TGTGCCAGCAGTTTAGAACTAGCGGGCGTCCTTGAGCAGTTCTTC. It translates to CASSLELAGVLEQFF.

This rearrangement joins TRBV23-1 to TRBJ2-5; D is ambiguous. TRBV23-1 is classed as an ORF, of uncertain function. CDR3 length: 14 residues. V lost 1 base and J 4 bases, leaving 10 bases between the germline ends. The CDR3 region has the DNA TGCGCCAGCAGTCAATGTCTCTTGGGAGAGACCCAGTACTTC. This translates into CASSQCLLGETQYF.

This clonotype was detected ten times or more. The gene calls are TRBV6-2 or TRBV6-3 and TRBJ2-5; D is undetermined. V was pared by 2 bases and J by 2 bases, with 6 bases between. Germline V CDR1 and CDR2: MNHEY, SVGEGT. The CDR3 is 13 amino acids. The CDR3 DNA follows: TGTGCCAGCAGTTACAGGGAACAAGAGACCCAGTACTTC. Amino acids: CASSYREQETQYF.

This clonotype was counted ten times or more. The rearrangement joins TRBV19 to TRBJ2-1, with a tentative D call TRBD1 (6 bases). Trimming took 5 bases from V and 4 from J, leaving 12 bases between them. Germline CDR1 and CDR2: LNHDA and SQIVND (reference sequence). The CDR3 is 14 residues long. The CDR3 region is CASSPPRGYNEQFF. Here the CDR3 DNA reads TGTGCCAGTAGTCCTCCCAGGGGATACAATGAGCAGTTCTTC.

This clonotype has just a few counts. The chain couples TRBV29-1 to TRBJ2-1; the match to TRBD2 covers 8 bases. CDR3 length: 16 amino acids. V shed 7 bases, J shed 6 bases, and the junction held 17 bases outside the gene matches. The germline gives CDR1 SQVTM, CDR2 ANQGSEA. The chain's CDR3 is CSASGGMERTVNEQFF. The CDR3 nucleotides are TGCAGCGCGTCGGGGGGGATGGAGAGGACCGTCAATGAGCAGTTCTTC.

A few counts support this clonotype. This rearrangement joins TRBV7-9 to TRBJ2-3; 10 bases match TRBD2. Germline CDR1 reads SEHNR; CDR2 reads FQNEAQ (reference sequence). V lost 5 bases to trimming and J lost 0 bases; unmatched junction nucleotides: 5. CDR3 length: 16 residues. CDR3 nucleotides: TGTGCCAGCAGCGCCAGGACTAGCGGAAGCACAGATACGCAGTATTTT. Protein product: CASSARTSGSTDTQYF.

The rearrangement links TRBV6-6 to TRBJ2-5; 10 bases are a match to TRBD2. This CDR3 spans 17 amino acids. The germline CDR1 and CDR2 sequences are MNHNY and SVGAGI (reference sequence). Germline trimming cut 5 bases from V and 5 bases from J; bases unmatched to any gene: 14. In DNA, the CDR3 is TGTGCCAGCAGTCCATTTGGTAGCGGGGGGCCGGAGGAGACCCAGTACTTC. This codes for CASSPFGSGGPEETQYF.

The chain is built from TRBV5-4 and TRBJ1-2; TRBD1 is a possible D gene (5 bases). Germline loops: CDR1 SGHNT, CDR2 YYREEE (reference sequence). The CDR3 sequence is 14 residues long. V was trimmed by 4 bases and J by 4 bases, leaving 14 bases between them. The chain's CDR3 is CASSRSAGTYGYTF. DNA of the CDR3: TGTGCCAGCAGCCGCTCGGCCGGGACCTATGGCTACACCTTC.

This clonotype has just a few counts. The V and J genes are TRBV12-3 or TRBV12-4 and TRBJ2-7, with D possibly matching TRBD1 (7 bases). The CDR3 is 14 residues long. V dropped 4 bases and J dropped 2 bases, with 12 bases sitting between them. This CDR3 reads CASSSGDSPYEQYV. DNA for the CDR3: TGTGCCAGCAGTTCGGGGGACAGTCCCTACGAGCAGTACGTC.

The chain carries TRBV20-1 and TRBJ2-5; 15 bases are shared with TRBD2. The germline V gene encodes CDR1 DFQATT and CDR2 SNEGSKA (reference sequence). CDR3 length equals 18 residues. V shed 3 bases and J 5 bases; nucleotides not matched to a gene: 13. CDR3 region: CSASRPGLAGGSPETQYF. The CDR3 region has the DNA TGCAGTGCTAGCCGACCGGGACTAGCGGGGGGTAGCCCGGAGACCCAGTACTTC.